The present T cell receptor beta chain was sequenced within a study of CD8 T cells in ankylosing spondylitis. In this sample, this clonotype turned up a few times. The CDR3 runs to 13 residues. Trimming pared 2 bases from V and 2 bases from J, leaving 6 bases between. Germline V gene sequence: CDR1 SGHTA, CDR2 FQGNSA. TCRdb itself ran the 5' RACE reads through MiXCR, one entry per CDR3 protein. The data show 250,000 to 400,000 distinct CDR3 sequences, under 14% seen once. The sequence was obtained from a female donor with ankylosing spondylitis or in good health (not recorded which). The sample consisted of blood, either unsorted or a sorted T cell fraction (not recorded which). This chain joins TRBV7-2 and TRBJ2-5; D ambiguous. The CDR3 sequence: CASSLTRQETQYF. In DNA, the CDR3 is TGTGCCAGCAGCTTAACCAGACAAGAGACCCAGTACTTC.